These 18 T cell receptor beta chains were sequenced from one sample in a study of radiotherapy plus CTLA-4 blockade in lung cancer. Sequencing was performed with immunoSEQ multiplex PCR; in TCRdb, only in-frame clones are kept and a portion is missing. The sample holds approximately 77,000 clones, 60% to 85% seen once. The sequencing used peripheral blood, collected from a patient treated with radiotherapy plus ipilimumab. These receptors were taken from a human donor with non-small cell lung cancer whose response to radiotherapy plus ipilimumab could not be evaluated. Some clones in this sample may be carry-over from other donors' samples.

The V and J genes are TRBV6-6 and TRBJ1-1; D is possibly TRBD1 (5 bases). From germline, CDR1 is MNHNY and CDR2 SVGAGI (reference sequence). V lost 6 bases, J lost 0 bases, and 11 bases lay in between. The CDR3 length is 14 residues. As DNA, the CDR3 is TGTGCCAGCAGCCACCTACAGGTGAACACTGAAGCTTTCTTT. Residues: CASSHLQVNTEAFF.

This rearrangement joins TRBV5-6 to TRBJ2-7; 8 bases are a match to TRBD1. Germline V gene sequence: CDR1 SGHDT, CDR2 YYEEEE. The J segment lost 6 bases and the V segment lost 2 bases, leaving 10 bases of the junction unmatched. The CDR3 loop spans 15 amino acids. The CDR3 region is CASSFRGTGGSEQYF. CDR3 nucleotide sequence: TGTGCCAGCAGCTTCCGTGGGACAGGAGGAAGCGAGCAGTACTTC.

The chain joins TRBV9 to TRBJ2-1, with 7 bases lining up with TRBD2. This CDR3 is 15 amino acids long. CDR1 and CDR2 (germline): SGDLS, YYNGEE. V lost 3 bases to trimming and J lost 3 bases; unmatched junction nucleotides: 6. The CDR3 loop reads CASSETSLFYNEQFF. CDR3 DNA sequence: TGTGCCAGCAGCGAGACTAGCTTGTTCTACAATGAGCAGTTCTTC. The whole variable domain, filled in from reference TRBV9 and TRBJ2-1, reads DSGVTQTPKHLITATGQRVTLRCSPRSGDLSVYWYQQSLDQGLQFLIQYYNGEERAKGNILERFSAQQFPDLHSELNLSSLELGDSALYFCASSETSLFYNEQFFGPGTRLTVL.

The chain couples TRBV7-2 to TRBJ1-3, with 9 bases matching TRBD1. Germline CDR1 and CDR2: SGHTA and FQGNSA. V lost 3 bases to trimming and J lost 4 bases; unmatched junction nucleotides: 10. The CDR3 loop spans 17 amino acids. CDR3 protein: CASSLYSGTGNGNTIYF. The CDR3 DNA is TGTGCCAGCAGCTTGTACTCTGGGACAGGGAACGGAAACACCATATATTTT.

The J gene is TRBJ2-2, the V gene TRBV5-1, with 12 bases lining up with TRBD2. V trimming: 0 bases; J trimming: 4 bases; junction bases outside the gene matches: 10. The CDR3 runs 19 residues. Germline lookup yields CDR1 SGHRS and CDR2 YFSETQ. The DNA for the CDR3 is TGCGCCAGCAGCTTGGTCTTGTGGACTAGCGGGGCGGGCACCGGGGAGCTGTTTTTT. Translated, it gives CASSLVLWTSGAGTGELFF.

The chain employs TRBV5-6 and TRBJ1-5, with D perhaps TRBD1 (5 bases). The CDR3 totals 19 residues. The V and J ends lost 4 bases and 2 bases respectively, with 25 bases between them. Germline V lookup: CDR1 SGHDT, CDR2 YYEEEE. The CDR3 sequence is CASSRKVRIGDSGNQPQHF. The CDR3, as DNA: TGTGCCAGCAGCCGCAAGGTGAGGATAGGGGATTCGGGCAATCAGCCCCAGCATTTT.

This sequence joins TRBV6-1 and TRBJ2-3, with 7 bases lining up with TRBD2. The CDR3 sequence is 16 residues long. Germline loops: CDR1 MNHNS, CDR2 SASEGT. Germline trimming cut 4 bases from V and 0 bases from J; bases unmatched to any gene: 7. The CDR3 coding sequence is TGTGCCAGCAGTGTGGCGGGAGTATCTAGCACAGATACGCAGTATTTT. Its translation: CASSVAGVSSTDTQYF.

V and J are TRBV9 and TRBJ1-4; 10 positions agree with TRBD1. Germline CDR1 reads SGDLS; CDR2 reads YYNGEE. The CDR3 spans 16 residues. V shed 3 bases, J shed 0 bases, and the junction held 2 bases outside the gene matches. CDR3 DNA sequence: TGTGCCAGCAGCGCGACAGGGGGCACAACTAATGAAAAACTGTTTTTT. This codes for CASSATGGTTNEKLFF.

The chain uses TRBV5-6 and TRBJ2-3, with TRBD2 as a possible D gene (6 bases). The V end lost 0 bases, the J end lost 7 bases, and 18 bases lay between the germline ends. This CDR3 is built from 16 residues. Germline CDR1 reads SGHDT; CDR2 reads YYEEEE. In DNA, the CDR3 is TGTGCCAGCAGCTTGGGGAGGGGTCAGTGGCTCAATACGCAGTATTTT. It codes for CASSLGRGQWLNTQYF.

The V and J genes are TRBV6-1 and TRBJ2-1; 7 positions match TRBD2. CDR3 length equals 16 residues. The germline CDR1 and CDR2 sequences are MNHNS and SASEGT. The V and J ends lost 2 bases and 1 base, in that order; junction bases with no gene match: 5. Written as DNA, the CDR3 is TGTGCCAGCAGTGAATTGGGGGGGGGATCCTACAATGAGCAGTTCTTC. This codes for CASSELGGGSYNEQFF.

CDR3 sequence (DNA): TGTGCCAGCAGTTTGATGACCGGGACAGCCTCCTACGAGCAGTACTTC. Residues: CASSLMTGTASYEQYF. The chain uses TRBV27 and TRBJ2-7; 7 bases are a match to TRBD1. In germline, CDR1 is MNHEY, CDR2 SMNVEV (reference sequence). CDR3 length equals 16 residues. V lost 3 bases and J lost 0; bases outside the gene matches: 8.

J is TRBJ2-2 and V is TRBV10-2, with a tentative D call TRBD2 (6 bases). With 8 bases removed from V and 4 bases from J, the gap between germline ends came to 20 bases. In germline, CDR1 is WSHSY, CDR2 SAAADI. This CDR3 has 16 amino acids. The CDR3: CASGDRGASVTGELFF. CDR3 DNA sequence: TGCGCCAGCGGGGATCGCGGGGCTTCCGTCACCGGGGAGCTGTTTTTT.

The CDR3 loop is CASNGGATPRTDTQYF. CDR3 bases: TGTGCCAGCAACGGAGGGGCAACACCCCGCACAGATACGCAGTATTTT. The chain recombines TRBV28 with TRBJ2-3; D may be TRBD2 (6 bases). CDR1 is MDHEN and CDR2 is SYDVKM in the germline V gene. The CDR3 has 16 residues. V lost 7 bases to trimming and J lost 1 base, with 18 bases between them. The full variable domain, completed using reference TRBV28 and TRBJ2-3, is DVKVTQSSRYLVKRTGEKVFLECVQDMDHENMFWYRQDPGLGLRLIYFSYDVKMKEKGDIPEGYSVSREKKERFSLILESASTNQTSMYLCASNGGATPRTDTQYFGPGTRLTVL.

The DNA of the CDR3 is TGTGCCAGCAGCCAAGTTGCCTTACGAGGCACCGGGGAGCTGTTTTTT. Encoded protein: CASSQVALRGTGELFF. V and J are TRBV14 and TRBJ2-2; D is ambiguous. This CDR3 region has 16 residues. Germline values: CDR1 SGHDN, CDR2 FVKESK. V lost 1 base and J 4 bases, leaving 13 bases between the germline ends.

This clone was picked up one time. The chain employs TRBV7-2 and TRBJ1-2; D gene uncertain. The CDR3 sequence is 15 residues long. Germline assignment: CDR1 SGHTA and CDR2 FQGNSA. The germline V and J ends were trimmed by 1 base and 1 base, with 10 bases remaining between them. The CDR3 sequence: CASSLGAGINYGYTF. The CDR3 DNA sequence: TGTGCCAGCAGCTTAGGCGCGGGGATTAACTATGGCTACACCTTC.

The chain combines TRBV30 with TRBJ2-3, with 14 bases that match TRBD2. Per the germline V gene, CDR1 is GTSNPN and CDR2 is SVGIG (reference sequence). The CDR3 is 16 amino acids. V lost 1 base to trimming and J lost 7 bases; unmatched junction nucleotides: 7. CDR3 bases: TGTGCCTGGAGTGATCGGACTAGCGGGGGGTCCAATACGCAGTATTTT. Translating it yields CAWSDRTSGGSNTQYF.

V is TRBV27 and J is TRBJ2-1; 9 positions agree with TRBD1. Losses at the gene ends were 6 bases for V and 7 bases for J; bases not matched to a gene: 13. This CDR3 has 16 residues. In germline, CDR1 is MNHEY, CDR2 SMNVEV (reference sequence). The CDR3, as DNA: TGTGCCAGCAGCTCCCAGCGCGGACAGGGGAAGAATGAGCAGTTCTTC. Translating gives CASSSQRGQGKNEQFF.

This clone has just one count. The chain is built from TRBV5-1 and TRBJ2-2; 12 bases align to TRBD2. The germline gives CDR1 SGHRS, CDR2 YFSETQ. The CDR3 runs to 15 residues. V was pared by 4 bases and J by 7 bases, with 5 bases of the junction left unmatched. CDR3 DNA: TGCGCCAGCAGCCTAGCGGGGGGGCCTAACGGGGAGCTGTTTTTT. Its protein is CASSLAGGPNGELFF.